This T cell receptor beta chain was identified during a study of T cell responses to AZD1222 COVID-19 vaccine. From germline, CDR1 is SGHRS and CDR2 YFSETQ. The V end was cut by 0 bases, the J end by 2 bases, with 8 bases between. The CDR3 spans 15 residues. TCRdb's copy holds only in-frame clones and misses some; the assay was immunoSEQ multiplex PCR. Here the sample spans 120,000 to 150,000 clones, 80% to 95% being singletons. Source: peripheral blood, taken on day 0 of AZD1222 vaccination. The sequence derives from an adult in good health. The rearrangement links TRBV5-1 to TRBJ2-2, with D possibly matching TRBD1 (6 bases). CDR3 nucleotides: TGCGCCAGCAGCTTGGCCAGGGGAAACACCGGGGAGCTGTTTTTT. It is translated as CASSLARGNTGELFF.